The 16 T cell receptor beta chains given below trace back to one sample, sequenced in a study of blood T cell repertoires in COVID-19. Profiled with immunoSEQ multiplex PCR; TCRdb holds only in-frame clones, not every one. Of around 130,000 clones in the sample, over 75% were seen once. What was sequenced was peripheral blood. The receptors originated from a middle-aged man with active or convalescent COVID-19.

The J gene is TRBJ2-1, the V gene TRBV7-2, with 8 bases fitting TRBD1. The CDR3 is 17 residues long. The V and J ends lost 3 bases and 5 bases, in that order; junction bases with no gene match: 12. The germline V gene has CDR1 SGHTA and CDR2 FQGNSA. The CDR3 DNA follows: TGTGCCAGCAGCTTCTCTGCCCGACAGGGGCGGAACAATGAGCAGTTCTTC. It translates to CASSFSARQGRNNEQFF.

This clone was seen more than once but under ten times. The genes are TRBV27 and TRBJ2-2, with 8 nucleotides matching TRBD2. Germline CDR1 and CDR2: MNHEY and SMNVEV (reference sequence). J gave up 0 bases and V 6 bases, and 9 bases lay outside the gene matches. This CDR3 region has 17 residues. The DNA of the CDR3 is TGTGCCAGCAGGGTCTGGGCGGGGGGTACGAACACCGGGGAGCTGTTTTTT. It codes for CASRVWAGGTNTGELFF.

This clone was detected only once. The chain is built from TRBV12-3 or TRBV12-4 and TRBJ2-2; 7 nucleotides line up with TRBD2. V was clipped by 6 bases and J by 7 bases; unmatched bases: 5. The length of the CDR3 is 13 residues. The CDR3 loop is CASRPRGVGELFF. The CDR3 DNA sequence: TGTGCCAGCAGGCCACGGGGGGTCGGGGAGCTGTTTTTT.

This chain connects TRBV7-6 to TRBJ2-3, with TRBD2 matching over 11 bases. CDR3 length: 15 amino acids. The trim removed 5 bases at V and 5 bases at J, leaving 6 bases unmatched. Germline loops: CDR1 SGHVS, CDR2 FNYEAQ. CDR3 in DNA: TGTGCCAGCAGCATTAGCGGGGGGGCCATAGATACGCAGTATTTT. Amino acids: CASSISGGAIDTQYF.

The chain is built from TRBV27 and TRBJ1-1; D is ambiguous. CDR1 and CDR2 (germline): MNHEY, SMNVEV (reference sequence). Trimming removed 1 base at V and 5 bases at J, with 11 bases between. The CDR3 totals 14 residues. The CDR3 DNA reads TGTGCCAGCAGTTTATTAGGGAGAGGAACTGAAGCTTTCTTT. Translated: CASSLLGRGTEAFF.

This clone was seen a handful of times. This sequence joins TRBV19 and TRBJ1-5; tentatively, D is TRBD1 (5 bases). The CDR3 has 17 amino acids. Trimming pared 3 bases from V and 2 bases from J, leaving 17 bases between. Germline assignment: CDR1 LNHDA and CDR2 SQIVND (reference sequence). CDR3 loop: CASSITTVGRGNQPQHF. The CDR3 DNA is TGTGCCAGTAGTATCACGACAGTAGGGCGCGGCAATCAGCCCCAGCATTTT.

The chain is built from TRBV4-3 and TRBJ2-5, with 10 bases identical to TRBD2. The V and J ends lost 0 bases and 7 bases, in that order; junction bases with no gene match: 5. The CDR3 extends over 15 amino acids. Per germline, CDR1 LGHNA and CDR2 YSLEER. In DNA form, the CDR3 reads TGCGCCAGCAGCCAAGATAGCGGGGGGCCCACGACCCAGTACTTC. Its protein product is CASSQDSGGPTTQYF.

The rearrangement uses TRBV30 and TRBJ1-6; D is ambiguous. The germline CDR1 and CDR2 sequences are GTSNPN and SVGIG (reference sequence). The ends were cut back, 7 bases at V and 0 bases at J, with 16 bases in the middle. CDR3 length: 16 amino acids. The CDR3 DNA sequence: TGTGCCTCTATCTTCTCCGTAAGCTCCTATAATTCACCCCTCCACTTT. Translation: CASIFSVSSYNSPLHF. Complete variable domain (other parts from reference TRBV30 and TRBJ1-6): SQTIHQWPATLVQPVGSPLSLECTVEGTSNPNLYWYRQAAGRGLQLLFYSVGIGQISSEVPQNLSASRPQDRQFILSSKKLLLSDSGFYLCASIFSVSSYNSPLHFGNGTRLTVT.

This rearrangement joins TRBV27 to TRBJ2-2; 7 bases line up with TRBD1. After removal of 5 bases from V and 5 bases from J, the junction contained 11 bases not matched to a gene. Germline V gives CDR1 MNHEY, CDR2 SMNVEV (reference sequence). The CDR3 is 16 amino acids. CDR3 loop: CASSPNGQVGTGELFF. The DNA of the CDR3 is TGTGCCAGCAGTCCGAACGGACAGGTCGGAACCGGGGAGCTGTTTTTT.

This chain connects TRBV6-2 or TRBV6-3 to TRBJ1-1; D is possibly TRBD1 (6 bases). Trimming pared 6 bases from V and 3 bases from J, leaving 17 bases between. The CDR3 sequence is 15 residues long. CDR1 is MNHEY and CDR2 is SVGEGT in the germline V gene. This CDR3 is CASSGGALVDTEAFF. DNA for the CDR3: TGTGCCAGCAGCGGGGGGGCGCTAGTGGACACTGAAGCTTTCTTT.

This chain joins TRBV6-5 and TRBJ2-2; 8 bases are shared with TRBD1. V was pared by 6 bases and J by 2 bases, with 5 bases of the junction left unmatched. The CDR3 runs 15 residues. Germline CDR1 reads MNHEY; CDR2 reads SVGAGI. The CDR3 protein is CASRETGVNTGELFF. The CDR3 DNA sequence: TGTGCCAGCAGGGAGACAGGGGTTAACACCGGGGAGCTGTTTTTT.

This chain uses TRBV16 with TRBJ1-2, with TRBD1 identical over 7 bases. With V trimmed by 0 bases and J by 4 bases, 8 bases remained unmatched. Germline loops: CDR1 KGHSY, CDR2 FQNENV. This CDR3 has 16 amino acids. CDR3 residues: CASSQSGTDPPYGYTF. DNA for the CDR3: TGTGCCAGCAGCCAATCGGGGACAGACCCTCCCTATGGCTACACCTTC.

By share, this clone counts as medium-sized. The chain couples TRBV30 to TRBJ1-6; 9 positions agree with TRBD1. CDR3 length equals 15 residues. The V and J ends lost 0 bases and 10 bases, in that order; junction bases with no gene match: 7. The germline CDR1 and CDR2 sequences are GTSNPN and SVGIG (reference sequence). CDR3 in DNA: TGTGCCTGGAGTGTAAAGGGACAGGGAAGCTCACCCCTCCACTTT. Protein: CAWSVKGQGSSPLHF.

The chain links TRBV20-1 to TRBJ1-6; D remains ambiguous. The CDR3 has 15 amino acids. V was pared by 3 bases and J by 9 bases, with 18 bases between. Per the germline V gene, CDR1 is DFQATT and CDR2 is SNEGSKA (reference sequence). The CDR3 bases are TGCAGTGCTAGTTATGGCCCCCAGTCTAGTTCACCCCTCCACTTT. It specifies CSASYGPQSSSPLHF.

The V and J genes are TRBV18 and TRBJ2-3; 11 bases are shared with TRBD2. This CDR3 is built from 16 residues. V was clipped by 0 bases and J by 4 bases; unmatched bases: 3. Germline V gives CDR1 KGHSH, CDR2 LQKENI. The CDR3 protein is CASSPPLAGGADTQYF. In DNA form, the CDR3 reads TGTGCCAGCTCACCACCTCTAGCGGGGGGCGCAGATACGCAGTATTTT.

V and J are TRBV7-3 and TRBJ2-1, with 7 bases lining up with TRBD2. Germline lookup yields CDR1 SGHTA and CDR2 FQGTGA. This CDR3 contains 12 residues. The J segment lost 9 bases and the V segment lost 5 bases, leaving 4 bases of the junction unmatched. CDR3 residues: CASSRTGGEQFF. CDR3 sequence (DNA): TGTGCCAGCAGCCGAACGGGGGGTGAGCAGTTCTTC.